The entry below gives a single T cell receptor beta chain sequence along with its context. Ages ranged from about 18 to 89 years, with residence in 24 US areas. Participants had their cohort set by participant-reported clinical history. The germline CDR1 and CDR2 sequences are SEHNR and FQNEAQ (reference sequence). With 4 bases removed from V and 8 bases from J, the gap between germline ends came to 8 bases. CDR3 length: 11 amino acids. The source of the sample is a study of blood T cell repertoires in COVID-19. Study details: Some COVID-19 samples were acute and others convalescent; all came from the United States, Italy and Spain. Sources were T cells, B-cell-depleted T cells, or PBMCs; the material itself was cDNA or gDNA.

Produced via immunoSEQ multiplex PCR; TCRdb's table is partial and in-frame only. The top ten hold around 0.94% of the sample, which has approximately 380,000 clones, 91% seen once. The receptor comes from a woman between 35 and 50 years old who had been exposed to COVID-19. The chain is built from TRBV7-9 and TRBJ1-1, with D unresolved. The sequenced sample consisted of PBMCs or T cells enriched from blood (not recorded which). CDR3 sequence reads: CASSSVLEAFF. The DNA for the CDR3 is TGTGCCAGCAGCTCAGTACTAGAAGCTTTCTTT. The entire variable domain, with the rest obtained from reference TRBV7-9 and TRBJ1-1, is as follows: DTGVSQNPRHKITKRGQNVTFRCDPISEHNRLYWYRQTLGQGPEFLTYFQNEAQLEKSRLLSDRFSAERPKGSFSTLEIQRTEQGDSAMYLCASSSVLEAFFGQGTRLTVV.